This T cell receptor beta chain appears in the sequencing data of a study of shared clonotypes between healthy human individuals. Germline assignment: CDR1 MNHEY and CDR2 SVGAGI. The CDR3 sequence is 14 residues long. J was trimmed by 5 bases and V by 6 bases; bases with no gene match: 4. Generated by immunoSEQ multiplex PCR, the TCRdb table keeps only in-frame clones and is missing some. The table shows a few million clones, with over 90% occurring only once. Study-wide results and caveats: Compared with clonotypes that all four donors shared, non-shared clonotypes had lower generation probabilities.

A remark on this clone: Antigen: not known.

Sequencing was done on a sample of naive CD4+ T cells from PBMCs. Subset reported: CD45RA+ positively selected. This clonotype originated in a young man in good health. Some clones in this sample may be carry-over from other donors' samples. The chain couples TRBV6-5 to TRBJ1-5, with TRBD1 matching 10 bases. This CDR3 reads CASRPGQGYQPQHF. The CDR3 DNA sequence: TGTGCCAGCAGACCGGGACAGGGGTATCAGCCCCAGCATTTT.